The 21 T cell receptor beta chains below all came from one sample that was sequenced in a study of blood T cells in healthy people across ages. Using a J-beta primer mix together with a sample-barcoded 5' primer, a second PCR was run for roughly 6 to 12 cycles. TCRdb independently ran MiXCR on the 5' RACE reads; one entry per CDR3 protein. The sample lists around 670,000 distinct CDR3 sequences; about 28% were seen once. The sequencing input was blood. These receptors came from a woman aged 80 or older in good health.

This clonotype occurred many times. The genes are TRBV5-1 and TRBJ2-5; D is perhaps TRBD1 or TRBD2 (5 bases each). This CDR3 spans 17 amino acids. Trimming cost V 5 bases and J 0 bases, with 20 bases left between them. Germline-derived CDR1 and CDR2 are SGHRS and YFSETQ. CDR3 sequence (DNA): TGCGCCAGCAGTTCCGGGGTGCGCAGGGTAGACCAAGAGACCCAGTACTTC. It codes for CASSSGVRRVDQETQYF.

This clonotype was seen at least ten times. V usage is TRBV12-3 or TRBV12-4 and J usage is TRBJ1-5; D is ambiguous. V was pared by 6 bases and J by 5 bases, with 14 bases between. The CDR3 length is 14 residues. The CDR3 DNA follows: TGTGCCAGCAGCGAAGGACGGGCCTATCAGCCCCAGCATTTT. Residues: CASSEGRAYQPQHF.

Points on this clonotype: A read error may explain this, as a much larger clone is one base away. For the CDR3, the DNA is TGTGCCACCAGTGACAACCAAGGAGATACGCAGTATTTT. Its translation: CATSDNQGDTQYF. The chain combines TRBV24-1 with TRBJ2-3, with D uncertain. V was shortened by 4 bases and J by 5 bases, with 9 bases between the two germline ends. Germline V gene data show CDR1 as KGHDR and CDR2 as SFDVKD. This CDR3 has 13 residues.

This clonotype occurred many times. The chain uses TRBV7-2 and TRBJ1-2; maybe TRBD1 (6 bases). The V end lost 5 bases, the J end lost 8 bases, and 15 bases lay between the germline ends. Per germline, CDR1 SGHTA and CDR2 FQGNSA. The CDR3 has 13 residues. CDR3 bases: TGTGCCAGCAGCCCCAGGGGTGGCCGAGGCTACACCTTC. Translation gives CASSPRGGRGYTF.

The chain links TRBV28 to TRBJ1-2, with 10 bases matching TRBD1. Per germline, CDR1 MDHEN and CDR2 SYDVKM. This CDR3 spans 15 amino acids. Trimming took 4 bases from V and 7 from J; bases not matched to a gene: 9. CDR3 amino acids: CASSSGQGEVSGYTF. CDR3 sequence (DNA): TGTGCCAGCAGTTCCGGACAGGGGGAAGTAAGTGGCTACACCTTC.

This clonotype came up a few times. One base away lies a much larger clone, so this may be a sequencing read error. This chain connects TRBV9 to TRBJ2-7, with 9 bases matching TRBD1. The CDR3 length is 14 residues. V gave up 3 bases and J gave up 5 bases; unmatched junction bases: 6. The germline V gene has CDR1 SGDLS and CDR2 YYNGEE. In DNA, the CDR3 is TGTGCCAGCAGCGCGGAGGGACAGGGAGACGAGCAGTACTTC. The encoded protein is CASSAEGQGDEQYF.

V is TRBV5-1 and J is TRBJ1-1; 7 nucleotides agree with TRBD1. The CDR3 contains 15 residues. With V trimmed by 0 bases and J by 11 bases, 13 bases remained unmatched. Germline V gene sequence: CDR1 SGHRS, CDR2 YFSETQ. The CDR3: CASSLDRQGRQRAFF. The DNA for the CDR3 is TGCGCCAGCAGCTTGGACCGACAGGGCCGACAGCGGGCTTTCTTT.

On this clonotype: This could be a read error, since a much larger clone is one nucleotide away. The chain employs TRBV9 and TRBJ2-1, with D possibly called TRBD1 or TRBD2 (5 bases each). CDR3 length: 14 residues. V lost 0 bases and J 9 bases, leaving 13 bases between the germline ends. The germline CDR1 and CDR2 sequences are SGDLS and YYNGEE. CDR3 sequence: CASSVEVFGGEQFF. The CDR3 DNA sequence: TGTGCCAGCAGCGTAGAGGTTTTTGGGGGTGAGCAGTTCTTC.

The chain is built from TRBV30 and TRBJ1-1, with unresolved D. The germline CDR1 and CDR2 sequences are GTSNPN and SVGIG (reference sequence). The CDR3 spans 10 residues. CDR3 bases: TGTGCTTTATCGGGCCCTGAAGCTTTCTTT. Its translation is CALSGPEAFF.

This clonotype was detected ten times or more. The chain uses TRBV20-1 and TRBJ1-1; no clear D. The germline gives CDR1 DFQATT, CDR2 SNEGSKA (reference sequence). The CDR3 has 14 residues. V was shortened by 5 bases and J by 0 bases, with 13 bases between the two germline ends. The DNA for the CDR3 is TGCAGTGCTCCCCGGTCCTCCATGAACACTGAAGCTTTCTTT. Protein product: CSAPRSSMNTEAFF.

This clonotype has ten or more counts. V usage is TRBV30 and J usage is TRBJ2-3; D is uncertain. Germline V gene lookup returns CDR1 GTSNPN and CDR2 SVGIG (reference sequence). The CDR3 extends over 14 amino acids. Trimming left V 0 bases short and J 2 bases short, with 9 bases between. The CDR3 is CAWSVGQNTDTQYF. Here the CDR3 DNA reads TGTGCCTGGAGTGTAGGGCAAAACACAGATACGCAGTATTTT. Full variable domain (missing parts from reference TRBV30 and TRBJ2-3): SQTIHQWPATLVQPVGSPLSLECTVEGTSNPNLYWYRQAAGRGLQLLFYSVGIGQISSEVPQNLSASRPQDRQFILSSKKLLLSDSGFYLCAWSVGQNTDTQYFGPGTRLTVL.

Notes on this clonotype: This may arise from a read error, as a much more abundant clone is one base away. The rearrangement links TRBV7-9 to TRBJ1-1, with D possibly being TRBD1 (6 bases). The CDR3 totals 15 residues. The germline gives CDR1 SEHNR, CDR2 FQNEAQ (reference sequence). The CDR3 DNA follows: TGTGCCTGCAGCGGCAGGGGAAGGGAGAACACTGAAGCTTTCTTT. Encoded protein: CACSGRGRENTEAFF.

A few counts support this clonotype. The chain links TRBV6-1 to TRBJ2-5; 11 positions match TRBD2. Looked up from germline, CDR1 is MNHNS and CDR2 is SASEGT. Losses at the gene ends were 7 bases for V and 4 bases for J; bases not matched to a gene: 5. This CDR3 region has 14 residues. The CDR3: CASTPLAGGETQYF. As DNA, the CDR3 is TGTGCCAGCACCCCTCTAGCGGGGGGAGAGACCCAGTACTTC.

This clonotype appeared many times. CDR3 residues: CASSLQRGGLSEQFF. The CDR3 coding sequence is TGTGCCAGCAGTTTACAGCGGGGGGGCCTTAGTGAGCAGTTCTTC. The chain couples TRBV12-3 or TRBV12-4 to TRBJ2-1, with 10 positions matching TRBD2. The V segment lost 2 bases and the J segment 9 bases; nucleotides outside the gene matches: 7. The CDR3 is 15 amino acids.

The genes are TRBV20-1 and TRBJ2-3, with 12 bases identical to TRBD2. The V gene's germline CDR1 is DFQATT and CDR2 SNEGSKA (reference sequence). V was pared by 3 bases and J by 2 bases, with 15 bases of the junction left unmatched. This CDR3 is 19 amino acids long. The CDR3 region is CSARRLAGGPEYSTDTQYF. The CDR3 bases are TGCAGTGCTAGGAGGCTAGCGGGGGGGCCGGAGTACTCCACAGATACGCAGTATTTT.

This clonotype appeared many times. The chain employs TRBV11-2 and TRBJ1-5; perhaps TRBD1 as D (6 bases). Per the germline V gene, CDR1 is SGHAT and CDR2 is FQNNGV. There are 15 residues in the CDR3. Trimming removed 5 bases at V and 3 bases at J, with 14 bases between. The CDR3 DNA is TGTGCCAGCAGCATCCCGGGACAATTCAATCAGCCCCAGCATTTT. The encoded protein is CASSIPGQFNQPQHF.

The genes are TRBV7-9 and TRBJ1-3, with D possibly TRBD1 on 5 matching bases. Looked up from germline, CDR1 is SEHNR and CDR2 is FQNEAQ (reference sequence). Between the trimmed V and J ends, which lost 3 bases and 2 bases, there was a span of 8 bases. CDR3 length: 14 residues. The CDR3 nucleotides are TGTGCCAGCAGCTTTTCAGGGACTGGAAACACCATATATTTT. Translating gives CASSFSGTGNTIYF.

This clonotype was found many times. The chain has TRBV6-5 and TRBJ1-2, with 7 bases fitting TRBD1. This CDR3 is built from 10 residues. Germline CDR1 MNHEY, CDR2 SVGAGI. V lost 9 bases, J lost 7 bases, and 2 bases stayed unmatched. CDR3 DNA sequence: TGTGCCAGGAACAGGGGTGGCTACACCTTC. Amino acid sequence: CARNRGGYTF.

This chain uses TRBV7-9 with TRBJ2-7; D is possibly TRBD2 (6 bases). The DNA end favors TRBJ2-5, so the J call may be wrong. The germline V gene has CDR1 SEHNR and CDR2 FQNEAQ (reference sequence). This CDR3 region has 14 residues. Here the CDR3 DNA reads TGTGCCAGCAGCTCGGAGGGAGGAAACGAGACCCAGTACTTC. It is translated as CASSSEGGNETQYF.

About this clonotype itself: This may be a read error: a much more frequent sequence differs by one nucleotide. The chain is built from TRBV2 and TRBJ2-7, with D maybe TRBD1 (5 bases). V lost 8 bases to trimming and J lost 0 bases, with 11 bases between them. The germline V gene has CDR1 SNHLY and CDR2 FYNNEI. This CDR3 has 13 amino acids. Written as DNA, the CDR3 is TGTGCCAGCCAGATCGACAGCTCCTACGAGCAGTACTTC. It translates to CASQIDSSYEQYF. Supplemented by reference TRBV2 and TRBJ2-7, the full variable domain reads EPEVTQTPSHQVTQMGQEVILRCVPISNHLYFYWYRQILGQKVEFLVSFYNNEISEKSEIFDDQFSVERPDGSNFTLKIRSTKLEDSAMYFCASQIDSSYEQYFGPGTRLTVT.

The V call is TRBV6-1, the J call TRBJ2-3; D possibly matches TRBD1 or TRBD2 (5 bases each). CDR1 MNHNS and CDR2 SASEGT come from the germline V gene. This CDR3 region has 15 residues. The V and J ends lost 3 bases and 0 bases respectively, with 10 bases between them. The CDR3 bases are TGTGCCAGCAGTGAGCTGGGGGTTAGCACAGATACGCAGTATTTT. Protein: CASSELGVSTDTQYF.